This TCR beta chain was identified in a study of blood T cells in healthy people across ages. Findings of the study overall: Lack of knowledge of donor CMV status possibly confounded expanded clonotype changes. Age brought a roughly linear fall in TCR beta diversity measured per million T cells.

Combining a sample-barcoded 5' primer with a J-beta primer mix, a second PCR ran for roughly 7 to 11 cycles. Through a template-switch adaptor with 12 random nucleotides, each cDNA molecule received a tag. Individual samples furnished no less than 2.5 million CDR3-containing paired-end reads apiece. TCRdb itself ran the 5' RACE reads through MiXCR, one entry per CDR3 protein. In the table there are 540,000 or so distinct CDR3 sequences, around half of which are singletons. Per the germline V gene, CDR1 is DFQATT and CDR2 is SNEGSKA (reference sequence). Trimming removed 4 bases from V and 3 bases from J; junction bases left unmatched: 4. The CDR3 totals 15 residues. A note on this clonotype: The antigen remains undetermined.

Sequenced: blood. This chain joins TRBV20-1 and TRBJ2-4; 12 bases agree with TRBD2. This clonotype originated in an older man in good health. In nucleotides, the CDR3 is TGCAGTGCTACGACTAGCGGGGGATTCAAAAACATTCAGTACTTC. Translating it yields CSATTSGGFKNIQYF.